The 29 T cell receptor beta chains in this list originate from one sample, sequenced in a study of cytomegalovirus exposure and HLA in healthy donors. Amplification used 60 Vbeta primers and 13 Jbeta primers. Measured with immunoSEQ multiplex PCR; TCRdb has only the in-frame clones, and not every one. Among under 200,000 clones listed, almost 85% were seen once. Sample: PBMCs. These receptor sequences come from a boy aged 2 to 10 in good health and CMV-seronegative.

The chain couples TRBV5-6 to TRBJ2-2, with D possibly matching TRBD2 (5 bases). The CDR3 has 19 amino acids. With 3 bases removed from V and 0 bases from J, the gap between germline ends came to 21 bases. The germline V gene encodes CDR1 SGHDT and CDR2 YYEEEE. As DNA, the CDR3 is TGTGCCAGCAGCTCTGGAGGTAAAGGTGAGTATGCGAACACCGGGGAGCTGTTTTTT. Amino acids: CASSSGGKGEYANTGELFF.

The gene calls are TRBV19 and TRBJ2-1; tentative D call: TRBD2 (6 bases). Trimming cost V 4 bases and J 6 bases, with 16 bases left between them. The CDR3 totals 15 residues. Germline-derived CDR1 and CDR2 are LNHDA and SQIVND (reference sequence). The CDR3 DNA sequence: TGTGCCAGTAGTAGTGAGGCGGGGTGGGGCAATGAGCAGTTCTTC. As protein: CASSSEAGWGNEQFF.

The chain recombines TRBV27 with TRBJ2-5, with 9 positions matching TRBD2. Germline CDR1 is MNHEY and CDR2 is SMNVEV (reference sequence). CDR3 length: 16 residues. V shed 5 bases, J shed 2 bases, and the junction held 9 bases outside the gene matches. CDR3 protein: CASSSGRSTRQETQYF. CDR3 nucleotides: TGTGCCAGCAGTAGCGGGAGGTCGACCAGGCAAGAGACCCAGTACTTC.

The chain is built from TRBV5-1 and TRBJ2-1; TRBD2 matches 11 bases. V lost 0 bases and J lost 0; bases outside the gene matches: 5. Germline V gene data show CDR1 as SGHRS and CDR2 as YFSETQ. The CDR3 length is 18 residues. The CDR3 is CASSLDLTSGSSYNEQFF. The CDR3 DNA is TGCGCCAGCAGCTTGGACCTAACTAGCGGGAGCTCCTACAATGAGCAGTTCTTC.

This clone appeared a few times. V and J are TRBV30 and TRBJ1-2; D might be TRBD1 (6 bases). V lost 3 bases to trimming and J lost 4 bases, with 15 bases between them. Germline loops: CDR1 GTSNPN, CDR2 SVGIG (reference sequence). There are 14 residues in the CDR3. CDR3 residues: CAWSSTGPSYGYTF. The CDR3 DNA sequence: TGTGCCTGGAGCTCGACAGGTCCAAGCTATGGCTACACCTTC.

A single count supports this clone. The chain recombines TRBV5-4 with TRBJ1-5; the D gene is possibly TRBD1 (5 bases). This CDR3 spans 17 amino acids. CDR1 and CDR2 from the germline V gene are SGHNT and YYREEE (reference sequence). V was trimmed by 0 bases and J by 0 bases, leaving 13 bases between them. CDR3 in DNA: TGTGCCAGCAGCTTGGTTCGACAGCTATATAGCAATCAGCCCCAGCATTTT. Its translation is CASSLVRQLYSNQPQHF.

Here the CDR3 reads CSVGGRFGEKLFF. The CDR3, as DNA: TGCAGCGTTGGGGGGAGGTTTGGTGAAAAACTGTTTTTT. The chain recombines TRBV29-1 with TRBJ1-4, with a weak D call TRBD1 (5 bases). There are 13 residues in the CDR3. Germline values: CDR1 SQVTM, CDR2 ANQGSEA. With 4 bases removed from V and 7 bases from J, the gap between germline ends came to 13 bases.

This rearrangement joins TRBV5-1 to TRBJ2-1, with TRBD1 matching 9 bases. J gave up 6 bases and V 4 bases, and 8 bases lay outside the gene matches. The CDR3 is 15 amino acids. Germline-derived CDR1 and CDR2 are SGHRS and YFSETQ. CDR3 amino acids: CASSQPGQGGNEQFF. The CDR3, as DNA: TGCGCCAGCAGCCAGCCGGGACAGGGTGGCAATGAGCAGTTCTTC. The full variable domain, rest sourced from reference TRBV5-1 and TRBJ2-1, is KAGVTQTPRYLIKTRGQQVTLSCSPISGHRSVSWYQQTPGQGLQFLFEYFSETQRNKGNFPGRFSGRQFSNSRSEMNVSTLELGDSALYLCASSQPGQGGNEQFFGPGTRLTVL.

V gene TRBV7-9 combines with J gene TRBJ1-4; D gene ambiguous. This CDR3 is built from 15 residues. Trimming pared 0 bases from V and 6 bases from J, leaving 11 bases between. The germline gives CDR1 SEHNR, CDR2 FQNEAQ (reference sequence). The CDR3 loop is CASSLAGLTDEKLFF. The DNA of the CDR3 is TGTGCCAGCAGCTTAGCCGGGTTAACCGATGAAAAACTGTTTTTT.

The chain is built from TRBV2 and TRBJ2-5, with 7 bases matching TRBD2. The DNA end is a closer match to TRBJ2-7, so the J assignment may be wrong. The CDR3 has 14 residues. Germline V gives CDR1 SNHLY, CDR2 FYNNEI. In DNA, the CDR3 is TGTGCCAGAGCCCCAGCGGGGTCCGCCTACGAGCAGTACTTC. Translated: CARAPAGSAYEQYF.

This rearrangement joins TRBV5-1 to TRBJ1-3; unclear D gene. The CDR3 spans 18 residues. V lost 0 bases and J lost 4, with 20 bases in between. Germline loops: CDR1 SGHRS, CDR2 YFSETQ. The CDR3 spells CASSLDFSRGSGGNTIYF. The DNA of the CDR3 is TGCGCCAGCAGCTTGGATTTTTCTCGGGGTTCTGGGGGAAACACCATATATTTT.

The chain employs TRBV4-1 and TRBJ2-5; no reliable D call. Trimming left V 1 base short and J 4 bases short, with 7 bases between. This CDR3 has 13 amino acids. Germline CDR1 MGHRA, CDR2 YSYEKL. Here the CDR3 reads CASSQVNSETQYF. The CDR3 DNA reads TGCGCCAGCAGCCAAGTTAACTCAGAGACCCAGTACTTC.

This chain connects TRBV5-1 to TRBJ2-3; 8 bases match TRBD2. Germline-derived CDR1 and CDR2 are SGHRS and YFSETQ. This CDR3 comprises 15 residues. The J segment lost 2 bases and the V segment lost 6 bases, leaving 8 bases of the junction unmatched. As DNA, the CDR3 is TGCGCCAGCACTCCGGGGGGGCCGACCACAGATACGCAGTATTTT. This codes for CASTPGGPTTDTQYF.

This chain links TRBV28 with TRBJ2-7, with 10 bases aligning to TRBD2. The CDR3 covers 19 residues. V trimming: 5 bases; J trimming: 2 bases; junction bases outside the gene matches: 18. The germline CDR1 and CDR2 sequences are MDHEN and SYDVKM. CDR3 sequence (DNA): TGTGCCAGCAGTACGCGACAGGAACCTAGCGGGAGTATGGCCTACGAGCAGTACTTC. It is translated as CASSTRQEPSGSMAYEQYF.

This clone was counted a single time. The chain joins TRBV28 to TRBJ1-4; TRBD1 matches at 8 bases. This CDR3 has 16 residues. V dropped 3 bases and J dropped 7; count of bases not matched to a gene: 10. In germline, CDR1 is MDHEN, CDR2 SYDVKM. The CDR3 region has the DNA TGTGCCAGCAGTTTTACACAGGGGGGGAACACTGAAAAACTGTTTTTT. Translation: CASSFTQGGNTEKLFF.

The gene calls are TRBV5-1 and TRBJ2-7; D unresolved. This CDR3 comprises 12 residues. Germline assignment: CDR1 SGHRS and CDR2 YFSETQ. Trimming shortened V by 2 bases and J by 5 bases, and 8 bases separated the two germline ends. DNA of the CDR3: TGCGCCAGCAGCTTAGCGTCTGACGAGCAGTACTTC. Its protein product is CASSLASDEQYF.

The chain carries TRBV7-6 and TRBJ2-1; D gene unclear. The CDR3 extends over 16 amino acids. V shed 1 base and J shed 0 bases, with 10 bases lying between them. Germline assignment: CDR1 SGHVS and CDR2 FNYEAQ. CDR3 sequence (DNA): TGTGCCAGCAGCTTAGACCCTCATAGCTCCTACAATGAGCAGTTCTTC. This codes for CASSLDPHSSYNEQFF.

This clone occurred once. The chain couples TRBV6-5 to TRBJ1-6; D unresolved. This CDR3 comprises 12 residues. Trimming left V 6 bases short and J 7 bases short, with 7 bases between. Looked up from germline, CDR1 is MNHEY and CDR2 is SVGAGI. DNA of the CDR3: TGTGCCAGCAGCATCAAAAATTCACCCCTCCACTTT. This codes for CASSIKNSPLHF.

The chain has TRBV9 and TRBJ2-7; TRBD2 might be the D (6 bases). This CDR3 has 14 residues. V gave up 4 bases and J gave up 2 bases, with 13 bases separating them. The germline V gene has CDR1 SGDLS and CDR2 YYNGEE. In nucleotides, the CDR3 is TGTGCCAGCAGCTACCGGGACTTTCCCTACGAGCAGTACTTC. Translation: CASSYRDFPYEQYF. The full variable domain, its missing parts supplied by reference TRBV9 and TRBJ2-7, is DSGVTQTPKHLITATGQRVTLRCSPRSGDLSVYWYQQSLDQGLQFLIQYYNGEERAKGNILERFSAQQFPDLHSELNLSSLELGDSALYFCASSYRDFPYEQYFGPGTRLTVT.

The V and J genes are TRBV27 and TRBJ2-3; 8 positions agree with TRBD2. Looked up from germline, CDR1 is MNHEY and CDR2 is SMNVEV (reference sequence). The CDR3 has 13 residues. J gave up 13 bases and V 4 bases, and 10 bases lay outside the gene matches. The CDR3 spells CASSSLAARWEYF. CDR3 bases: TGTGCCAGCAGTTCACTAGCGGCACGCTGGGAGTATTTT.

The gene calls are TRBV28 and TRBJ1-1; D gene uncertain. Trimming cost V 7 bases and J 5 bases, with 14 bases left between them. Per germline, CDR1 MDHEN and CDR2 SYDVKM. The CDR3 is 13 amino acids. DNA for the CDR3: TGTGCCAGCACCGCAAATGAGTGGACTGAAGCTTTCTTT. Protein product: CASTANEWTEAFF. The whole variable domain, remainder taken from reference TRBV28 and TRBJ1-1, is DVKVTQSSRYLVKRTGEKVFLECVQDMDHENMFWYRQDPGLGLRLIYFSYDVKMKEKGDIPEGYSVSREKKERFSLILESASTNQTSMYLCASTANEWTEAFFGQGTRLTVV.

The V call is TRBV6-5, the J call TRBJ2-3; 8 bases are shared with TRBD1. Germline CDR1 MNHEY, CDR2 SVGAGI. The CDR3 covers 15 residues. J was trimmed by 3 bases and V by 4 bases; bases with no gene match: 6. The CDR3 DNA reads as TGTGCCAGCAGTTTCTTCGGACAGGGTACAGATACGCAGTATTTT. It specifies CASSFFGQGTDTQYF.

The CDR3 DNA follows: TGTGCCAGCAGTTCCGCCGGGACTCTCAACTCCTACGAGCAGTACTTC. Its translation: CASSSAGTLNSYEQYF. The chain links TRBV28 to TRBJ2-7; a possible D gene is TRBD2 (6 bases). V lost 4 bases to trimming and J lost 0 bases, with 16 bases between them. The CDR3 has 16 amino acids. Germline V gives CDR1 MDHEN, CDR2 SYDVKM.

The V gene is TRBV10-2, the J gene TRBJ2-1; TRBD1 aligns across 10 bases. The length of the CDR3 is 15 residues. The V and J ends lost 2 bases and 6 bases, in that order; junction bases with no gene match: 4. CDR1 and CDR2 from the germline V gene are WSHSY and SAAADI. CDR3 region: CASSEDRGLGNEQFF. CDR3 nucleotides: TGCGCCAGCAGTGAGGACAGGGGGCTAGGCAATGAGCAGTTCTTC.

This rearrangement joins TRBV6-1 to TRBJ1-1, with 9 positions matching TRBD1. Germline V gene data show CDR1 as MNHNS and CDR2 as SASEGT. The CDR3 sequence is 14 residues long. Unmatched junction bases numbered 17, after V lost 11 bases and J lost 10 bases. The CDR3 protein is CARSHRDRDLGAFF. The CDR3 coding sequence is TGTGCCCGATCCCACCGGGACAGGGACCTGGGAGCTTTCTTT.

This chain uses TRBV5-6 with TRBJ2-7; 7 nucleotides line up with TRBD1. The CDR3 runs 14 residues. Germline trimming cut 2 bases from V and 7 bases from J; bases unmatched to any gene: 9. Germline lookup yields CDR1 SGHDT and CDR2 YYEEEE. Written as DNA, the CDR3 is TGTGCCAGCAGCTTCGACAGGGAGACGGAAGAGCAGTACTTC. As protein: CASSFDRETEEQYF.

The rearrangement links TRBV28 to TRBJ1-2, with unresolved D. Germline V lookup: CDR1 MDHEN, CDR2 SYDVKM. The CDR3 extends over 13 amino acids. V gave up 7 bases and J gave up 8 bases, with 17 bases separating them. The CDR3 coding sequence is TGTGCCAGCACTAATCTCGGAGGGCTGGGCTACACCTTC. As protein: CASTNLGGLGYTF.

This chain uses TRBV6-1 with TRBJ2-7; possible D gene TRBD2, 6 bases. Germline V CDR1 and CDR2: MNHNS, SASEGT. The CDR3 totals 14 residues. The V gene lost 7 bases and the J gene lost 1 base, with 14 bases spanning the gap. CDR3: CASNHRDWSYEQYF. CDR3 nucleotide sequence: TGTGCCAGCAACCACCGGGACTGGTCCTACGAGCAGTACTTC.

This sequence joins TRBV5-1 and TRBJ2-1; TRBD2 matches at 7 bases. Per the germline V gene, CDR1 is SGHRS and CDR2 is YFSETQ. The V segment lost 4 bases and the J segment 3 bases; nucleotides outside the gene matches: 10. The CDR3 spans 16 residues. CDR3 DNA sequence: TGCGCCAGCAGCCCGGAGGTAGCTAGCGGCTACAATGAGCAGTTCTTC. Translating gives CASSPEVASGYNEQFF.